The rows below give T cell receptor beta chains drawn from one sample of a study of cytomegalovirus exposure and HLA in healthy donors. Sequencing used immunoSEQ multiplex PCR; TCRdb keeps in-frame clones, though not all of them. The sample yields 170,000 or so clones, under 85% seen once. Material: PBMCs. The receptors originated from a man aged 50 to 59 in good health and CMV-seronegative. Both conserved end residues are part of each CDR3. A D gene is named only where the DNA matches it firmly. Part of the rows lack a size; the others show once, few, many or a class for expanded clones.

size: .
V: TRBV7-9
J: TRBJ2-5
D: TRBD1
CDR3: CASTQSGTGGRETQYF
DNA: TGTGCCAGCACCCAATCCGGGACAGGGGGCCGAGAGACCCAGTACTTC

size: few
V: TRBV7-2
J: TRBJ1-1
D: TRBD1
CDR3: CASSPLQGGTNTEAFF
DNA: TGTGCCAGCAGCCCCCTTCAGGGGGGAACGAACACTGAAGCTTTCTTT

size: .
V: TRBV4-3
J: TRBJ2-2
D: TRBD2
CDR3: CASSQDMGRLAGGELFF
DNA: TGCGCCAGCAGCCAAGATATGGGGAGACTAGCGGGAGGGGAGCTGTTTTTT

size: .
V: TRBV6-5
J: TRBJ2-3
D: TRBD1
CDR3: CASTRDRADTQYF
DNA: TGTGCCAGCACCCGGGACAGGGCAGATACGCAGTATTTT

size: .
V: TRBV7-3
J: TRBJ2-3
D: TRBD1
CDR3: CASSLTRDRGTDTQYF
DNA: TGTGCCAGCAGCTTAACCCGGGACAGGGGTACAGATACGCAGTATTTT

size: .
V: TRBV2
J: TRBJ2-1
D: TRBD2
CDR3: CASSEGRTSYYNEQFF
DNA: TGTGCCAGCAGTGAAGGGCGGACTAGCTATTACAATGAGCAGTTCTTC

size: .
V: TRBV5-1
J: TRBJ2-2
D: TRBD2
CDR3: CASSLTVAGGTGELFF
DNA: TGCGCCAGCAGCTTGACGGTAGCGGGGGGCACCGGGGAGCTGTTTTTT

size: .
V: TRBV5-4
J: TRBJ2-3
D: TRBD1
CDR3: CASSLPRQGHTQYF
DNA: TGTGCCAGCAGCTTACCGCGACAGGGACATACGCAGTATTTT

size: .
V: TRBV19
J: TRBJ2-7
D: TRBD2
CDR3: CASSRPREYGDEQYF
DNA: TGTGCCAGTAGTAGACCGCGGGAGTACGGCGACGAGCAGTACTTC

size: .
V: TRBV4-1
J: TRBJ1-3
D: TRBD1
CDR3: CASSQVGLGQGSSGNTIYF
DNA: TGCGCCAGCAGCCAAGTTGGGTTGGGACAGGGGAGCTCTGGAAACACCATATATTTT

size: .
V: TRBV16
J: TRBJ1-1
D: TRBD1
CDR3: CASSQGWRDRVAFF
DNA: TGTGCCAGCAGCCAAGGGTGGCGGGACAGGGTGGCTTTCTTT

size: .
V: TRBV4-2
J: TRBJ2-3
D: .
CDR3: CASRSTGSTDTQYF
DNA: TGTGCCAGCAGGAGTACAGGGAGCACAGATACGCAGTATTTT

size: .
V: TRBV2
J: TRBJ2-3
D: .
CDR3: CASSDRGNQIVF
DNA: TGTGCCAGCAGTGATAGGGGCAATCAAATTGTTTTT

size: .
V: TRBV12-5
J: TRBJ2-7
D: TRBD2
CDR3: CASGFTSGNEQYF
DNA: TGTGCTAGTGGCTTCACCAGCGGGAACGAGCAGTACTTC

size: .
V: TRBV14
J: TRBJ2-7
D: .
CDR3: CASSPTVSYEQYF
DNA: TGTGCCAGCAGCCCAACGGTCTCCTACGAGCAGTACTTC

size: .
V: TRBV9
J: TRBJ2-2
D: .
CDR3: CASSVELRAGTGELFF
DNA: TGTGCCAGCAGCGTAGAACTCAGGGCGGGGACCGGGGAGCTGTTTTTT

size: .
V: TRBV14
J: TRBJ1-2
D: TRBD1
CDR3: CASSQKGAGHYGYTF
DNA: TGTGCCAGCAGCCAAAAGGGGGCCGGTCACTATGGCTACACCTTC

size: .
V: TRBV9
J: TRBJ2-1
D: TRBD2
CDR3: CASSVEGLAVDEQFF
DNA: TGTGCCAGCAGCGTAGAAGGACTAGCGGTCGATGAGCAGTTCTTC

size: .
V: TRBV6-5
J: TRBJ1-1
D: .
CDR3: CASRFGRAMNTEAFF
DNA: TGTGCCAGCAGATTTGGCAGGGCCATGAACACTGAAGCTTTCTTT

size: .
V: TRBV6-1
J: TRBJ2-7
D: TRBD1
CDR3: CASRFETGISYEQYF
DNA: TGTGCCAGCCGCTTCGAGACAGGGATCTCCTACGAGCAGTACTTC

size: .
V: TRBV19
J: TRBJ1-1
D: TRBD1
CDR3: CASRQTGELEAFF
DNA: TGTGCCAGTAGGCAGACAGGGGAACTTGAAGCTTTCTTT

size: .
V: TRBV13
J: TRBJ2-7
D: TRBD2
CDR3: CASRSGTSGINTLYEQYF
DNA: TGTGCCAGCAGATCGGGGACTAGCGGGATTAATACCCTCTACGAGCAGTACTTC

size: few
V: TRBV4-1
J: TRBJ1-5
D: TRBD1
CDR3: CASSQGDRVDQPQHF
DNA: TGCGCCAGCAGCCAGGGAGACAGGGTTGATCAGCCCCAGCATTTT

size: .
V: TRBV2
J: TRBJ2-2
D: .
CDR3: CASSEEQGRTGELFF
DNA: TGTGCCAGCAGTGAGGAACAGGGGAGGACCGGGGAGCTGTTTTTT

size: few
V: TRBV5-6
J: TRBJ2-2
D: TRBD2
CDR3: CASSEGGRATGELFF
DNA: TGTGCCAGCAGCGAAGGAGGGAGGGCCACCGGGGAGCTGTTTTTT

size: once
V: TRBV4-1
J: TRBJ2-5
D: TRBD2
CDR3: CASSQESGASGGQETQYF
DNA: TGCGCCAGCAGCCAAGAAAGCGGGGCTAGCGGGGGCCAAGAGACCCAGTACTTC

size: .
V: TRBV7-8
J: TRBJ2-3
D: TRBD2
CDR3: CASSPYGGGAASMSADTQYF
DNA: TGTGCCAGCAGTCCTTATGGGGGAGGGGCCGCCTCGATGAGCGCAGATACGCAGTATTTT

size: .
V: TRBV7-9
J: TRBJ2-7
D: TRBD2
CDR3: CASSRTPGTRGNEQYF
DNA: TGTGCCAGCAGCCGAACCCCCGGGACTAGAGGGAACGAGCAGTACTTC

size: once
V: TRBV28
J: TRBJ2-1
D: TRBD2
CDR3: CASSFIAGGNEQFF
DNA: TGTGCCAGCAGTTTTATAGCGGGAGGGAATGAGCAGTTCTTC

size: .
V: TRBV27
J: TRBJ2-5
D: TRBD1
CDR3: CASSGGQGFLETQYF
DNA: TGTGCCAGCAGTGGGGGACAGGGCTTCCTAGAGACCCAGTACTTC

size: .
V: TRBV2
J: TRBJ2-3
D: .
CDR3: CASSDLQGSTDTQYF
DNA: TGTGCCAGCAGTGATTTACAGGGAAGCACAGATACGCAGTATTTT

size: .
V: TRBV15
J: TRBJ1-1
D: .
CDR3: CATSRPEVGNTEAFF
DNA: TGTGCCACCAGCAGACCCGAGGTAGGGAACACTGAAGCTTTCTTT

size: .
V: TRBV5-1
J: TRBJ1-1
D: TRBD1
CDR3: CASSRVRDSEAFF
DNA: TGCGCCAGCAGTCGAGTAAGGGACAGTGAAGCTTTCTTT

size: once
V: TRBV28
J: TRBJ1-2
D: .
CDR3: CASSLGFRETF
DNA: TGTGCCAGCAGTTTAGGCTTTCGGGAAACCTTC

size: .
V: TRBV19
J: TRBJ2-1
D: TRBD2
CDR3: CASRPQSGRLINEQFF
DNA: TGTGCCAGTAGGCCCCAAAGCGGGAGGCTGATCAATGAGCAGTTCTTC

size: .
V: TRBV7-9
J: TRBJ1-4
D: .
CDR3: CASSLVAGTRGEKLFF
DNA: TGTGCCAGCAGCTTAGTTGCCGGGACACGGGGTGAAAAACTGTTTTTT

size: .
V: TRBV27
J: TRBJ2-7
D: .
CDR3: CASSQGQGGVSYEQYF
DNA: TGTGCCAGCAGCCAAGGACAGGGAGGGGTTTCCTACGAGCAGTACTTC

size: .
V: TRBV12-5
J: TRBJ2-3
D: .
CDR3: CASGLQGSTDTQYF
DNA: TGTGCTAGTGGTTTACAGGGCAGCACAGATACGCAGTATTTT

size: .
V: TRBV5-1
J: TRBJ2-5
D: TRBD1
CDR3: CASSRDSGGWETQYF
DNA: TGCGCCAGCAGCCGGGACAGTGGAGGATGGGAGACCCAGTACTTC

size: .
V: TRBV4-3
J: TRBJ2-6
D: .
CDR3: CASSQVRGSGANVLTF
DNA: TGCGCCAGCAGCCAAGTAAGGGGTTCTGGGGCCAACGTCCTGACTTTC

size: .
V: TRBV16
J: TRBJ2-2
D: TRBD1
CDR3: CASSHGTGRTGELFF
DNA: TGTGCCAGCAGCCACGGGACAGGGCGCACCGGGGAGCTGTTTTTT

size: .
V: TRBV7-2
J: TRBJ2-2
D: TRBD2
CDR3: CASSNRLAGGPNTGELFF
DNA: TGTGCCAGCAGCAATAGACTAGCGGGGGGCCCCAACACCGGGGAGCTGTTTTTT

size: .
V: TRBV7-9
J: TRBJ2-7
D: .
CDR3: CASSVNRDLFEQYF
DNA: TGTGCCAGCAGCGTCAACAGGGACCTCTTTGAGCAGTACTTC

size: .
V: TRBV28
J: TRBJ1-2
D: TRBD1
CDR3: CASSLLTRDRGRGYTF
DNA: TGTGCCAGCAGTTTATTAACTAGGGACAGGGGGCGCGGCTACACCTTC

size: .
V: TRBV27
J: TRBJ2-2
D: TRBD1
CDR3: CASSFNVRPLGTGGGWGTPGELFF
DNA: TGTGCCAGCAGTTTCAATGTACGCCCCCTCGGGACAGGGGGCGGGTGGGGAACACCCGGGGAGCTGTTTTTT

size: once
V: TRBV28
J: TRBJ1-6
D: TRBD1
CDR3: CASGGTGFLNNSPLHF
DNA: TGTGCCAGCGGGGGGACAGGGTTTTTGAATAATTCACCCCTCCACTTT